This TCR beta chain appears in the sequencing data of a study of blood T cell repertoires in COVID-19 (dated by TCRdb to 2019 to 2021). Background for the entire study: The collaborator samples originated in the United States, Italy and Spain and spanned the acute and convalescent phases of COVID-19. The dataset comprised deeply sampled blood TCRbeta repertoires from subjects exposed to, actively infected with, or recovered from COVID-19. Where available, HLA class I and class II types were taken from metadata supplied by the sample provider and were not determined by assay-based typing. Samples came from the ongoing ImmuneRACE study (first 160 participants) plus 1,254 subjects from 6 global collaborators. The repertoires were released in a freely available public database meant as a resource for research on the immune response to SARS-CoV-2. The material from the prospective study consisted of cDNA or gDNA derived from T cells, B-cell-depleted T cells, or PBMCs. A de-identified subject ID, COVID-19 status, age in years and sex were almost always included in the sample metadata.

As encoded in the germline V gene, CDR1 is SGHDT while CDR2 is YYEEEE. Deletion took 3 bases off V and 1 base off J, with a span of 17 bases between the germline ends. Inclusive of the bounding cysteine and phenylalanine, the CDR3 is 17 residues long. Only the CDR3 region is kept as DNA, spanning 51 bases read in frame from base 1. TCRbeta CDR3 regions were amplified from genomic DNA by means of the immunoSEQ Assay, a bias-controlled multiplex PCR. The source study handled its data this way. The number of nucleated cells in each sample was estimated from the amplification of reference gene primers within the assay. Sequence reads were collapsed and filtered to measure the absolute abundance of every unique TCRbeta CDR3 rearrangement. For each sample, productive Simpson clonality was calculated as the square root of Simpson's diversity index over productive rearrangements. The table comes from immuneACCESS by way of TCRdb, which keeps in-frame sequences with V and J called. Part of the clones is missing from these tables; in studies checked, under half for an unresolved V gene and the rest for unknown reasons. The DNA gave D and trimming, while V, J and clone size come from that table. The sample yields 200,000 to 250,000 clones; approximately 90% were counted once. The ten top clones hold approximately 10% of the sample.

The paper's findings and limits, for the study overall: The quantity of clinical and demographic metadata differed by source and by participant and was supplied without curation.

For this clone: The specificity of this receptor is unknown. Qualities for individual bases were not recorded, and no much larger clone is one base off.

Enrolling through a virtual design, the prospective study's participants ranged in age from roughly 18 to 90 years and lived across about two dozen United States geographic areas. Cohort assignment in the prospective study relied on participant-reported clinical history from a screening survey and a study questionnaire. For ImmuneRACE Cohort 3, a participant was defined as recovered based on two consecutive negative NP/OP PCR tests, clearance by a healthcare professional, or resolution of symptoms. Each participant in the prospective study had whole blood, serum and a nasopharyngeal or oropharyngeal swab collected by mobile phlebotomists. Additional blood draws and questionnaires over an approximately 2-month period could optionally be provided by prospective study participants. Before DNA extraction, prospective study blood samples were shipped either frozen or at room temperature.

The sample comprised PBMCs or T cells enriched from blood (not recorded which). The receptor was derived from a man aged 25 to 40 who had recovered from COVID-19. This sequence uses TRBV5-6 and TRBJ1-5; TRBD1 is possibly the D segment (5 matching bases). CDR3 region: CASSSRQPLSSNQPQHF. The DNA sequence reads TGTGCCAGCAGCTCAAGACAGCCTCTCTCGAGCAATCAGCCCCAGCATTTT.